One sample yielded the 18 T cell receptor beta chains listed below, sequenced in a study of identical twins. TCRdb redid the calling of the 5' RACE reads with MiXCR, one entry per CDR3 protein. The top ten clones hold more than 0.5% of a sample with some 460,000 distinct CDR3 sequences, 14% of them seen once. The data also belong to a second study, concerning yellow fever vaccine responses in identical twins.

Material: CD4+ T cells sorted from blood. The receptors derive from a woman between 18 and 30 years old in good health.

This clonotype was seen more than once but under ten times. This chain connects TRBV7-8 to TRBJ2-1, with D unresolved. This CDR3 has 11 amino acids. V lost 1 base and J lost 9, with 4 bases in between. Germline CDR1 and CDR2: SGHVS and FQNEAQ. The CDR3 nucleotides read TGTGCCAGCAGCTTAGTGATTGAGCAGTTCTTC. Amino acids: CASSLVIEQFF. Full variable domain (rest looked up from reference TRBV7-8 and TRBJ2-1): GAGVSQSPRYKVAKRGQDVALRCDPISGHVSLFWYQQALGQGPEFLTYFQNEAQLDKSGLPSDRFFAERPEGSVSTLKIQRTQQEDSAVYLCASSLVIEQFFGPGTRLTVL.

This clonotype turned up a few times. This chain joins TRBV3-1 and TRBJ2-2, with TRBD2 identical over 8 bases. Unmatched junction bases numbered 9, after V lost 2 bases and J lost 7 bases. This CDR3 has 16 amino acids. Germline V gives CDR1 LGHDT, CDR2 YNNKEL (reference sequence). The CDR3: CASSQIAGSLGGELFF. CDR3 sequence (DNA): TGTGCCAGCAGCCAAATAGCGGGATCCCTTGGCGGGGAGCTGTTTTTT.

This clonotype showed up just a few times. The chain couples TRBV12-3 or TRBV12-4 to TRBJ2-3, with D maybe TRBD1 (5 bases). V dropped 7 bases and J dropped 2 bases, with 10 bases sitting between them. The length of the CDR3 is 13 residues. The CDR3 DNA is TGTGCCAGCACCAGGGTGGTCACAGATACGCAGTATTTT. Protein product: CASTRVVTDTQYF.

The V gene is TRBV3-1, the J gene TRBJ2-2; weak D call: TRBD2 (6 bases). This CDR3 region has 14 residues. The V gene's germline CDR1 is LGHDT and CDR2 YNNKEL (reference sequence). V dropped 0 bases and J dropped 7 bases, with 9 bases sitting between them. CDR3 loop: CASSQDGGNGELFF. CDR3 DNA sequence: TGTGCCAGCAGCCAAGATGGGGGGAACGGGGAGCTGTTTTTT. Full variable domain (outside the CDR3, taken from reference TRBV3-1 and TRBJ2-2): DTAVSQTPKYLVTQMGNDKSIKCEQNLGHDTMYWYKQDSKKFLKIMFSYNNKELIINETVPNRFSPKSPDKAHLNLHINSLELGDSAVYFCASSQDGGNGELFFGEGSRLTVL.

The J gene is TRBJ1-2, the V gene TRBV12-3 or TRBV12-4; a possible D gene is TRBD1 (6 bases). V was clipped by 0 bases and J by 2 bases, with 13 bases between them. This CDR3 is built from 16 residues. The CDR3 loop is CASSLATGRGNYGYTF. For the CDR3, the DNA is TGTGCCAGCAGTTTAGCTACAGGGCGAGGAAACTATGGCTACACCTTC.

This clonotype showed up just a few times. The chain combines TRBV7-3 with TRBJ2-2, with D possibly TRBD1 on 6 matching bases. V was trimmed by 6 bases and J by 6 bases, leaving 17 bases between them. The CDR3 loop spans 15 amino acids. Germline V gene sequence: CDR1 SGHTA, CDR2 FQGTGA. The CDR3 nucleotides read TGTGCCAGCAGACCCGGGACAAGGGGGTCCGGGGAGCTGTTTTTT. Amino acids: CASRPGTRGSGELFF.

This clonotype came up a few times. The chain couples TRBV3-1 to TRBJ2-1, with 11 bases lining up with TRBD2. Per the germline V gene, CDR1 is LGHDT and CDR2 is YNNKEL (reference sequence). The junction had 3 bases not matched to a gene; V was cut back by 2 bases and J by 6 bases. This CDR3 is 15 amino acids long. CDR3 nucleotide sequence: TGTGCCAGCAGCCAATATAGCGGGGGGGCCAATGAGCAGTTCTTC. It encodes CASSQYSGGANEQFF.

This CDR3 is CASSYPTQEPTVPYEQYF. The CDR3 DNA sequence: TGTGCCAGCAGTTACCCCACCCAGGAGCCGACAGTTCCCTACGAGCAGTACTTC. This rearrangement joins TRBV6-2 or TRBV6-3 to TRBJ2-7; D might be TRBD1 (5 bases). Per germline, CDR1 MNHEY and CDR2 SVGEGT. V shed 2 bases and J shed 2 bases, with 22 bases lying between them. The CDR3 extends over 18 amino acids.

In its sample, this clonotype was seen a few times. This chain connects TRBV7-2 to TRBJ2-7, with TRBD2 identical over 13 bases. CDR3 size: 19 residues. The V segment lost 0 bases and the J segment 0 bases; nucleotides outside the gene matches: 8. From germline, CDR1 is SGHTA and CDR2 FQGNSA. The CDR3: CASSLARTSGRASSYEQYF. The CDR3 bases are TGTGCCAGCAGCTTAGCAAGGACTAGCGGGAGAGCCAGCTCCTACGAGCAGTACTTC.

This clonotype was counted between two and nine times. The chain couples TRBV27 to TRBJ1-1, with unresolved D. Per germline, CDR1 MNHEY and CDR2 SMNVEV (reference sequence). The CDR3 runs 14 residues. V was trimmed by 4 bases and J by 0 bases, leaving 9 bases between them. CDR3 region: CASSSPTMNTEAFF. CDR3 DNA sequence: TGTGCCAGCAGTTCTCCTACAATGAACACTGAAGCTTTCTTT.

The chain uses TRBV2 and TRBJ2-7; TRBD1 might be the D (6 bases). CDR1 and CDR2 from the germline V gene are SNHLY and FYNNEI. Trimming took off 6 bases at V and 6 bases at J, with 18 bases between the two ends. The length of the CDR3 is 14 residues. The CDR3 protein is CASRIRGARVEQYF. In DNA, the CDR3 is TGTGCCAGCAGGATCAGGGGTGCCCGGGTCGAGCAGTACTTC.

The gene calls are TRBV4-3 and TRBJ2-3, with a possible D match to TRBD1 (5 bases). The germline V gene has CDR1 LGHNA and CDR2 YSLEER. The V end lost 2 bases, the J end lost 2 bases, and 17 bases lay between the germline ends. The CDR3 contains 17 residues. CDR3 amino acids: CASSQKATVSHTDTQYF. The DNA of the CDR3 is TGCGCCAGCAGCCAAAAAGCGACAGTTTCACACACAGATACGCAGTATTTT.

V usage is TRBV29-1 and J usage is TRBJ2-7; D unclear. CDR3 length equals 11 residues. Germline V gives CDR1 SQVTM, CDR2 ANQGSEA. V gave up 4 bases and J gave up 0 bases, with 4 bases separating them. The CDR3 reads CSVVNSYEQYF. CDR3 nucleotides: TGCAGCGTTGTAAACTCCTACGAGCAGTACTTC.

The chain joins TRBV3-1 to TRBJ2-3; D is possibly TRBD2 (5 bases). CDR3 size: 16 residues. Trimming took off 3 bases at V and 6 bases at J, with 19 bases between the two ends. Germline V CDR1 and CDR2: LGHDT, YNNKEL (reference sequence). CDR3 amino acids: CASSQRTPWGGDTQYF. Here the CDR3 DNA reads TGTGCCAGCAGCCAGAGGACTCCATGGGGTGGGGATACGCAGTATTTT.

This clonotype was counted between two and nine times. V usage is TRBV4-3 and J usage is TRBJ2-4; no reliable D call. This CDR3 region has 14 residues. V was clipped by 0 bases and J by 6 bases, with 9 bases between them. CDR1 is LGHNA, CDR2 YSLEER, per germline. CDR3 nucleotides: TGCGCCAGCAGCCAAGAATCAGTCGTAAACATTCAGTACTTC. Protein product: CASSQESVVNIQYF.

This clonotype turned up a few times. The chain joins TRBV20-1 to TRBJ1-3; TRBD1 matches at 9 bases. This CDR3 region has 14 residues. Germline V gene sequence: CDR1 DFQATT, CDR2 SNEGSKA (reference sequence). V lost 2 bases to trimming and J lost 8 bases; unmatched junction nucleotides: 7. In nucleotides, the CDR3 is TGCAGTGCTAGACGACAGGGGGTTCTTGACACCATATATTTT. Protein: CSARRQGVLDTIYF.

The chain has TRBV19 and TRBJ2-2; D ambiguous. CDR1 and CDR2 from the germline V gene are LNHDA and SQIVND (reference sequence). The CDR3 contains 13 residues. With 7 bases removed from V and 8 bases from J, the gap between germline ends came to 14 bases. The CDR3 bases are TGTGCCAGTACCGGCGTAGCTTCGGGGGAGCTGTTTTTT. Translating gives CASTGVASGELFF.

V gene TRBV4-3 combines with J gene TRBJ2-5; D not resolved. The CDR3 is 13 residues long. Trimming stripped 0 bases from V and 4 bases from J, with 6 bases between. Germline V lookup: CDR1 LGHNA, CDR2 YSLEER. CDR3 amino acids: CASSQDKGETQYF. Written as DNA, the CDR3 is TGCGCCAGCAGCCAAGATAAGGGAGAGACCCAGTACTTC.